The 7 T cell receptor beta chains below all came from one sample that was sequenced in a study of cytomegalovirus exposure and HLA in healthy donors. Primers: 60 Vbeta forward and 13 Jbeta reverse. The repertoire was sequenced with immunoSEQ multiplex PCR; TCRdb's copy has only in-frame clones and lacks some. Of about 98,000 clones detected, approximately 78% appear once; the ten largest clones hold about 1.5%. Sequences were obtained from PBMCs. The source is a man between 40 and 49 years old in good health and CMV-seronegative.

The rearrangement uses TRBV19 and TRBJ1-4, with 7 nucleotides matching TRBD1. The CDR3 covers 14 residues. CDR1 and CDR2 from the germline V gene are LNHDA and SQIVND (reference sequence). The trim removed 6 bases at V and 5 bases at J, leaving 6 bases unmatched. CDR3 amino acids: CASSWDSVNEKLFF. CDR3 DNA sequence: TGTGCCAGTAGCTGGGACAGTGTGAATGAAAAACTGTTTTTT.

The V gene is TRBV29-1, the J gene TRBJ1-2; TRBD1 matches 8 bases. The CDR3 runs to 11 residues. The germline gives CDR1 SQVTM, CDR2 ANQGSEA. Trimming at V came to 7 bases and at J to 7 bases, leaving 5 bases not matched to a gene. The CDR3, as DNA: TGCAGCGCAGGGACAGGTTTTGGCTACACCTTC. It yields the protein CSAGTGFGYTF.

This clone appeared a few times. V and J are TRBV27 and TRBJ2-3; perhaps TRBD1 as D (5 bases). The V gene lost 5 bases and the J gene lost 5 bases, with 8 bases spanning the gap. The CDR3 is 12 residues long. Germline CDR1 MNHEY, CDR2 SMNVEV (reference sequence). CDR3 sequence reads: CASSSRVDTQYF. CDR3 DNA sequence: TGTGCCAGCAGTAGCAGGGTAGATACGCAGTATTTT.

The V and J genes are TRBV27 and TRBJ2-7, with a tentative D call TRBD1 (7 bases). This CDR3 region has 11 residues. Trimming took off 8 bases at V and 4 bases at J, with 9 bases between the two ends. CDR1 MNHEY and CDR2 SMNVEV come from the germline V gene (reference sequence). CDR3 loop: CASQGGYEQYF. CDR3 sequence (DNA): TGTGCCAGCCAGGGGGGTTACGAGCAGTACTTC.

This rearrangement joins TRBV19 to TRBJ2-1; 7 nucleotides match TRBD2. The ends lost 3 bases at V and 9 bases at J; junction bases unmatched: 5. Germline V gene data show CDR1 as LNHDA and CDR2 as SQIVND (reference sequence). This CDR3 comprises 13 residues. For the CDR3, the DNA is TGTGCCAGTAGTATTGGGGGGAGGGGTGAGCAGTTCTTC. Translation: CASSIGGRGEQFF.

CDR3 in DNA: TGTGCCAGCAGCTTACCGCCGGACAGGGCGAACAATTCACCCCTCCACTTT. Translating gives CASSLPPDRANNSPLHF. The J gene is TRBJ1-6, the V gene TRBV7-6; 8 bases align to TRBD1. The trim removed 2 bases at V and 7 bases at J, leaving 10 bases unmatched. Looked up from germline, CDR1 is SGHVS and CDR2 is FNYEAQ. The CDR3 is 17 residues long.

This chain joins TRBV6-1 and TRBJ1-1; TRBD1 might be the D (5 bases). Germline CDR1 reads MNHNS; CDR2 reads SASEGT. This CDR3 has 14 amino acids. V gave up 2 bases and J gave up 1 base, with 8 bases separating them. CDR3 in amino acids: CASSERTKNTEAFF. The CDR3 region has the DNA TGTGCCAGCAGTGAACGGACAAAGAACACTGAAGCTTTCTTT.